A selection of T cell receptor beta chains follows, all from one sample in a study of blood T cell repertoires in COVID-19. Sequenced by immunoSEQ multiplex PCR; TCRdb stores in-frame clones only, minus some. The sample has tens of thousands of clones, approximately 91% seen once; the top ten hold nearly 10%. Sequencing used peripheral blood. These receptors were collected from a woman aged 80 or over with acute or convalescent COVID-19. Both conserved end residues are part of each CDR3. D genes are given only for firm matches. Rows give clone size only sometimes, using once, few, many, or a class for an expanded clone.

CDR3nt,CDR3aa,d_gene,j_gene,abundance,v_gene
TGTGCCAGCAGCTTTCGACTAGCGGGAAGATACAATGAGCAGTTCTTC,CASSFRLAGRYNEQFF,TRBD2,TRBJ2-1,NA,TRBV11-3
TGTGCCAGTAGTAAACCTCCGGGACAGGGACCCTCTTCACCCCTCCACTTT,CASSKPPGQGPSSPLHF,TRBD1,TRBJ1-6,NA,TRBV19
TGTGCCAGCAGCAGCGGGACTAGCGGGAGTGGTAGCACAGATACGCAGTATTTT,CASSSGTSGSGSTDTQYF,TRBD2,TRBJ2-3,NA,TRBV11-3
TGCGCCAGCAGCTTGGAGTACGCGGGAGTTGGGGAGCAGTTCTTC,CASSLEYAGVGEQFF,TRBD2,TRBJ2-1,NA,TRBV5-1
TGCGCCAGCAGCAGGGACACTTTGAACACTGAAGCTTTCTTT,CASSRDTLNTEAFF,NA,TRBJ1-1,NA,TRBV5-1
TGTGCCAGCAGCTCTGGATGGGGGCATTTGCTAGGCACTGAAGCTTTCTTT,CASSSGWGHLLGTEAFF,NA,TRBJ1-1,NA,TRBV5-6
TGTGCCAGTAGCCCTCGGGGGGGCGACACAACTAATGAAAAACTGTTTTTT,CASSPRGGDTTNEKLFF,NA,TRBJ1-4,NA,TRBV19
TGTGCCAGCAGCCCCGGGAGATCCACTGAAGCTTTCTTT,CASSPGRSTEAFF,NA,TRBJ1-1,NA,TRBV7-9
TGTGCTAGTGGTTTGCAGGGGGGAGTCGCAGATTTT,CASGLQGGVADF,TRBD1,TRBJ1-3,NA,TRBV12-5
TGCGCCAGCAGCTTGCTTACAGGGGTGGTCTACGAGCAGTACTTC,CASSLLTGVVYEQYF,TRBD1,TRBJ2-7,NA,TRBV5-1
TGTGCCAGCAGCTTAGGATACGGGACAGGGAATAGGGAGACCCAGTACTTC,CASSLGYGTGNRETQYF,TRBD1,TRBJ2-5,NA,TRBV7-2
TGTGCCAGCAGCTTAGCAGGGGGGACTGAAGCTTTCTTT,CASSLAGGTEAFF,TRBD1,TRBJ1-1,NA,TRBV11-3
TGTGCCAGCAGCTTAGCCAACAGAGGGACTCAGTACTTC,CASSLANRGTQYF,NA,TRBJ2-7,NA,TRBV7-2
TGCGCCAGCAGTCCCCCAAAAACAGGGGACCGCTCTGGGGCCAACGTCCTGACTTTC,CASSPPKTGDRSGANVLTF,TRBD1,TRBJ2-6,few,TRBV10-1
TGTGCCAGCAGTTCCCATAGCGGATCGGGCACCGGGGAGCTGTTTTTT,CASSSHSGSGTGELFF,NA,TRBJ2-2,NA,TRBV6-2/TRBV6-3
TGTGCCAGCAGCCGTACGCCGGGACAGGTCTACTATGGCTACACCTTC,CASSRTPGQVYYGYTF,TRBD1,TRBJ1-2,NA,TRBV7-2
TGTGCCAGCAGCTTGCAGGGGAGGGCCTATGGCTACACCTTC,CASSLQGRAYGYTF,NA,TRBJ1-2,NA,TRBV5-4
TGTGCCAGCAGGGTACTAGCGACCGAGACCCAGTACTTC,CASRVLATETQYF,TRBD2,TRBJ2-5,NA,TRBV6-5
TGTGCCAGCAGCCTTGGACTATTCTCCTACAATGAGCAGTTCTTC,CASSLGLFSYNEQFF,NA,TRBJ2-1,NA,TRBV7-3
TGTGCCAGCAGCCGACAGGGGGCTTCATCGGGTGAAAAACTGTTTTTT,CASSRQGASSGEKLFF,TRBD1,TRBJ1-4,NA,TRBV5-8
TGTGCCACCAGTGATTCCCCGACAGGGGGTTTTTTTGGCTACACCTTC,CATSDSPTGGFFGYTF,TRBD1,TRBJ1-2,NA,TRBV24-1
TGTGCCAGCAGTTACGCGGCCTCGTATGGGTATGGCTACACCTTC,CASSYAASYGYGYTF,NA,TRBJ1-2,NA,TRBV6-2/TRBV6-3
TGTGCCAGCACCTGGGTTATCGCGGCTGAAGCTTTCTTT,CASTWVIAAEAFF,NA,TRBJ1-1,NA,TRBV12-3/TRBV12-4
TGTGCCAGCAGCTTGAATAGCGGGAGGGCCTCGGATACGCAGTATTTT,CASSLNSGRASDTQYF,TRBD2,TRBJ2-3,once,TRBV7-9
TGCAGCGTGACCCAGGGCAACTCCCTCTATGGCTACACCTTC,CSVTQGNSLYGYTF,NA,TRBJ1-2,NA,TRBV29-1
TGTGCCAGCAGCTTAGGGGGGACTAGCGGGGCCTACGAGCAGTACTTC,CASSLGGTSGAYEQYF,TRBD2,TRBJ2-7,NA,TRBV7-2
TGTGCCAGCAGCAACACACCACCGGGACAGATCCGGGGAGGCTACACCTTC,CASSNTPPGQIRGGYTF,NA,TRBJ1-2,NA,TRBV21-1
TGTGCCAGCAGCGCTGCAGTATCCGCAACTAATGAAAAACTGTTTTTT,CASSAAVSATNEKLFF,NA,TRBJ1-4,few,TRBV5-4
TGTGCCAGCAGCCCATGGACAGCCGTCTACGAGCAGTACTTC,CASSPWTAVYEQYF,NA,TRBJ2-7,NA,TRBV11-2
TGTGCCAGTAGTATGGGACAGGGGGACTTTCGCGCTGAAGCTTTCTTT,CASSMGQGDFRAEAFF,TRBD1,TRBJ1-1,NA,TRBV19
TGTGCCAGCACCCTAGGGGGCCTCTCTGGAAACACCATATATTTT,CASTLGGLSGNTIYF,TRBD1,TRBJ1-3,NA,TRBV6-6
TGTGCCCCCTCGGTCGGGTCCAACACTGAAGCTTTCTTT,CAPSVGSNTEAFF,NA,TRBJ1-1,NA,TRBV10-3
TGTGCCAGCAGCGTGACTAGCGGGAGCTACGAGCAGTACTTC,CASSVTSGSYEQYF,TRBD2,TRBJ2-7,NA,TRBV6-7
TGTGCCAGCAGTTACTCGATGACAGTCCAAGAGACCCAGTACTTC,CASSYSMTVQETQYF,NA,TRBJ2-5,NA,TRBV6-2/TRBV6-3
TGTGCCAGTAGTCCCCCCGGGGCGGGGCACAATGAGCAGTTCTTC,CASSPPGAGHNEQFF,NA,TRBJ2-1,NA,TRBV19
TGTGCCAGCAGCACTGCCTACGAGCAGTACTTC,CASSTAYEQYF,NA,TRBJ2-7,NA,TRBV7-8
TGTGCTAGCAGCTCCGGACTAGCGGCGGAGACCCAGTACTTC,CASSSGLAAETQYF,TRBD2,TRBJ2-5,NA,TRBV7-7
TGTGCCAGCGGCCTGAACATGAACACTGAAGCTTTCTTT,CASGLNMNTEAFF,NA,TRBJ1-1,NA,TRBV12-3/TRBV12-4
TGTGCCAGCAGTTACTCGAGTAGTGGGCTAGCGGGGACATCTGATACGCAGTATTTT,CASSYSSSGLAGTSDTQYF,TRBD2,TRBJ2-3,NA,TRBV6-2/TRBV6-3
TGTGCCAGCAGATCAGGGATTGGCCCGTGGGAAAAACTGTTTTTT,CASRSGIGPWEKLFF,NA,TRBJ1-4,NA,TRBV6-5
TGTGCCAGCAGCTCCGCAGGGCCGACCTTAGCTTCCTATAATTCACCCCTCCACTTT,CASSSAGPTLASYNSPLHF,NA,TRBJ1-6,NA,TRBV7-9
TGTGCCACCAGCAGAGACCCAGGGGGCAATCAGCCCCAGCATTTT,CATSRDPGGNQPQHF,NA,TRBJ1-5,NA,TRBV15
TGTGCCAGCAGCAAATTTGGGGAGGCCACGTACGAGCAGTACTTC,CASSKFGEATYEQYF,NA,TRBJ2-7,NA,TRBV21-1
TGCAGTGCTAGTAGGGCTAGCGGGAGACCCGGGGAGCTGTTTTTT,CSASRASGRPGELFF,TRBD2,TRBJ2-2,NA,TRBV20-1
TGTGCCAGCAGTTACTCGATGACCGTCAGGGGCTATAGCAATCAGCCCCAGCATTTT,CASSYSMTVRGYSNQPQHF,NA,TRBJ1-5,NA,TRBV6-2/TRBV6-3
TGTGCCAGCAGAACACAGGGGGTAACTGAAGCTTTCTTT,CASRTQGVTEAFF,TRBD1,TRBJ1-1,NA,TRBV25-1
TGTGCCACCAGTGATTTATGGGGGGGCTCGGTGTATAATTCACCCCTCCACTTT,CATSDLWGGSVYNSPLHF,NA,TRBJ1-6,NA,TRBV24-1
TGTGCCTGGAGTGTACCCGGGCAGCCCCAGCATTTT,CAWSVPGQPQHF,NA,TRBJ1-5,NA,TRBV30
TGTGCCACCAGTGACCGGGGACAGGGGTTTACTAAGCCCCAGCATTTT,CATSDRGQGFTKPQHF,TRBD1,TRBJ1-5,NA,TRBV24-1
TGTGCCAGTAGTATCAGCGGGAGAGGCACAGATACGCAGTATTTT,CASSISGRGTDTQYF,TRBD2,TRBJ2-3,NA,TRBV19
TGTGCCACCAGTGCCGGACAGGGTTTTCAGCCCCAGCATTTT,CATSAGQGFQPQHF,TRBD1,TRBJ1-5,NA,TRBV24-1
TGCAGTGCTAGTGATCCCCTCAGAGTGCGGGAGATGCACGAGCAGTACTTC,CSASDPLRVREMHEQYF,TRBD2,TRBJ2-7,NA,TRBV20-1
TGTGCCAGCAGCCCGTCTAGCGTTACAGATACGCAGTATTTT,CASSPSSVTDTQYF,NA,TRBJ2-3,NA,TRBV5-5
TGTGCCAGCAGCGCAATAGTCTCTGAGCAGTTCTTC,CASSAIVSEQFF,NA,TRBJ2-1,once,TRBV9
TGTGCCAGCAGTACCGGGACAGGGGGCGCGGGATTCTATGGCTACACCTTC,CASSTGTGGAGFYGYTF,TRBD1,TRBJ1-2,NA,TRBV28